Below, 16 T cell receptor beta chains from the same sample are listed, as sequenced in a study of response to subunit inactivated influenza vaccine listed by TCRdb under 2018. This specimen's time point label, interpreted: approximately 40 days after influenza vaccine administration. Library preparation was by RT-PCR. Sequencing was performed on an Illumina HiSeq 2500. The public reads were run again by TCRdb, first through fastp at Q25 and then through MiXCR, and only productive beta chains were kept. Rows with one shared CDR3 protein collapse into an entry with the most common genes and DNA. The sample profile shows 160,000 or so distinct CDR3 sequences; approximately 10% of them were found once. Approximately 13% of the sample goes to the ten largest clones. The specimen comprised non-naive T cells sorted from PBMCs, sampled around seven weeks after vaccination. The cell subset or site label corresponds to: memory T cell fraction. The source of these receptors is a man in his fifties who received an inactivated influenza vaccine. Donor details come from another sample of the same person, matched by shared clones.

J is TRBJ2-1 and V is TRBV7-9; no clear D. V shed 1 base and J shed 12 bases, with 19 bases lying between them. This CDR3 spans 15 amino acids. Germline V lookup: CDR1 SEHNR, CDR2 FQNEAQ (reference sequence). CDR3 sequence reads: CASSLDYLEMIGQFF. CDR3 DNA: TGTGCCAGCAGCTTAGACTACCTAGAGATGATCGGGCAGTTCTTC.

This clonotype was recorded many times. The chain combines TRBV6-1 with TRBJ2-7; TRBD1 might be the D (6 bases). CDR1 MNHNS and CDR2 SASEGT come from the germline V gene. V was clipped by 10 bases and J by 6 bases, with 22 bases between them. The CDR3 extends over 14 amino acids. DNA of the CDR3: TGTGCCACCGCCTCCTCACAGGGATATCGCGAGCAGTACTTC. Amino acids: CATASSQGYREQYF.

There are many counts of this clonotype. The chain joins TRBV7-2 to TRBJ1-2; no firm D call. Trimming took 4 bases from V and 1 from J, leaving 7 bases between them. The CDR3 runs 13 residues. CDR1 SGHTA and CDR2 FQGNSA come from the germline V gene. The DNA for the CDR3 is TGTGCCAGCAGCTCGTATTATAACTATGGCTACACCTTC. This sequence encodes CASSSYYNYGYTF.

V usage is TRBV6-1 and J usage is TRBJ2-7, with D possibly TRBD1 on 5 matching bases. Germline values: CDR1 MNHNS, CDR2 SASEGT. CDR3 length: 14 residues. The V end was cut by 5 bases, the J end by 0 bases, with 11 bases between. This CDR3 is CASSTERGSYEQYF. CDR3 nucleotide sequence: TGTGCCAGCAGTACAGAAAGGGGCTCCTACGAGCAGTACTTC.

This clonotype was seen at least ten times. The genes are TRBV12-3 or TRBV12-4 and TRBJ2-3; 7 bases line up with TRBD1. The CDR3 totals 14 residues. V trimming: 6 bases; J trimming: 2 bases; junction bases outside the gene matches: 5. This CDR3 is CASRPTGVTDTQYF. Written as DNA, the CDR3 is TGTGCCAGCAGACCCACAGGGGTCACAGATACGCAGTATTTT.

This clonotype came up once. This may stem from a read error, because a much larger clone lies one nucleotide away. The chain uses TRBV28 and TRBJ2-7; D is ambiguous. CDR3 length: 13 residues. Germline CDR1 MDHEN, CDR2 SYDVKM. V was cut by 2 bases and J by 1 base, with 6 bases left in between. CDR3 protein: CASSLTKSYEQYF. For the CDR3, the DNA is TGTGCCAGCAGTTTAACGAAGTCCTACGAGCAGTACTTC.

This clonotype was seen a few times. The V gene is TRBV20-1, the J gene TRBJ2-3, with 7 bases matching TRBD2. Germline V gene sequence: CDR1 DFQATT, CDR2 SNEGSKA (reference sequence). The CDR3 covers 15 residues. Trimming at V came to 6 bases and at J to 2 bases, leaving 11 bases not matched to a gene. CDR3 sequence reads: CSARTGGATTDTQYF. The CDR3 DNA is TGCAGTGCCAGGACGGGGGGAGCAACCACAGATACGCAGTATTTT.

This clonotype was detected a few times. A read error may account for a junction end that differs from germline. This chain joins TRBV28 and TRBJ1-5, with TRBD1 matching over 9 bases. Germline V gene data show CDR1 as MDHEN and CDR2 as SYDVKM. The CDR3 is 15 amino acids. CDR3 protein: CASSLWDRANQPQHF. CDR3 coding DNA: TGTGCCAGCAGTCTATGGGACAGGGCCAATCAGCCCCAGCATTTT.

This clonotype was detected only a few times. The chain recombines TRBV6-2 or TRBV6-3 with TRBJ2-5; 7 bases fit TRBD1. CDR3 length equals 14 residues. Germline values: CDR1 MNHEY, CDR2 SVGEGT. V was pared by 7 bases and J by 2 bases, with 7 bases of the junction left unmatched. The CDR3 sequence: CASTRDRIQETQYF. The CDR3 DNA follows: TGTGCCAGCACCCGGGACAGAATACAAGAGACCCAGTACTTC.

This clonotype was picked up a small number of times. This chain uses TRBV3-1 with TRBJ2-1; tentatively, D is TRBD2 (5 bases). The CDR3 is 16 residues long. CDR1 and CDR2 (germline): LGHDT, YNNKEL (reference sequence). V shed 7 bases and J shed 8 bases, with 24 bases lying between them. DNA of the CDR3: TGTGCCAGCACCCGGGGAACACCAGACCATGGCGATGAGCAGTTCTTC. Protein product: CASTRGTPDHGDEQFF.

J is TRBJ2-2 and V is TRBV6-2 or TRBV6-3, with D possibly TRBD2 on 5 matching bases. The CDR3 loop spans 18 amino acids. From germline, CDR1 is MNHEY and CDR2 SVGEGT. Deletions cut 7 bases from V and 1 base from J, with 22 bases between. CDR3 region: CASIPFDGVKGNTGELFF. CDR3 DNA: TGTGCCAGCATCCCCTTCGACGGGGTAAAAGGGAACACCGGGGAGCTGTTTTTT.

The chain is built from TRBV24-1 and TRBJ2-1; D may match TRBD1 or TRBD2 (5 bases each). Per germline, CDR1 KGHDR and CDR2 SFDVKD. The CDR3 totals 16 residues. V lost 5 bases and J lost 5, with 18 bases in between. CDR3 DNA: TGTGCCACCAGTGGGGCCAGCAGAGGGGCCCACAATGAGCAGTTCTTC. This gives the protein CATSGASRGAHNEQFF.

CDR3 nucleotide sequence: TGTGCCAGCAGTTTAAGACAGAGGGGAGATACGCAGTATTTT. Encoded protein: CASSLRQRGDTQYF. V is TRBV12-3 or TRBV12-4 and J is TRBJ2-3; D may correspond to TRBD1 or TRBD2 (5 bases each). V was shortened by 2 bases and J by 5 bases, with 11 bases between the two germline ends. The CDR3 has 14 residues.

In this sample, this clonotype turned up a few times. CDR3 nucleotide sequence: TGCGCCAGCAGCTTGGTGGGGCTCACTGAAGCTTTCTTT. The encoded protein is CASSLVGLTEAFF. V usage is TRBV5-1 and J usage is TRBJ1-1, with a possible D match to TRBD1 (5 bases). V lost 0 bases and J 4 bases, leaving 7 bases between the germline ends. CDR1 and CDR2 from the germline V gene are SGHRS and YFSETQ. CDR3 size: 13 residues.

This sequence joins TRBV11-2 and TRBJ1-2; TRBD1 agrees at 8 bases. CDR1 is SGHAT, CDR2 FQNNGV, per germline. The CDR3 runs 14 residues. V gave up 6 bases and J gave up 2 bases; unmatched junction bases: 5. This chain's CDR3 is CASRSDRANYGYTF. DNA of the CDR3: TGTGCCAGCAGATCGGACAGGGCAAACTATGGCTACACCTTC.

The chain is built from TRBV3-1 and TRBJ2-1; no firm D call. The CDR3 runs 12 residues. V lost 1 base and J lost 15, with 13 bases in between. Germline V gene sequence: CDR1 LGHDT, CDR2 YNNKEL (reference sequence). The CDR3 is CASSQAIPLVFF. Written as DNA, the CDR3 is TGTGCCAGCAGCCAAGCCATCCCCTTAGTGTTCTTC.